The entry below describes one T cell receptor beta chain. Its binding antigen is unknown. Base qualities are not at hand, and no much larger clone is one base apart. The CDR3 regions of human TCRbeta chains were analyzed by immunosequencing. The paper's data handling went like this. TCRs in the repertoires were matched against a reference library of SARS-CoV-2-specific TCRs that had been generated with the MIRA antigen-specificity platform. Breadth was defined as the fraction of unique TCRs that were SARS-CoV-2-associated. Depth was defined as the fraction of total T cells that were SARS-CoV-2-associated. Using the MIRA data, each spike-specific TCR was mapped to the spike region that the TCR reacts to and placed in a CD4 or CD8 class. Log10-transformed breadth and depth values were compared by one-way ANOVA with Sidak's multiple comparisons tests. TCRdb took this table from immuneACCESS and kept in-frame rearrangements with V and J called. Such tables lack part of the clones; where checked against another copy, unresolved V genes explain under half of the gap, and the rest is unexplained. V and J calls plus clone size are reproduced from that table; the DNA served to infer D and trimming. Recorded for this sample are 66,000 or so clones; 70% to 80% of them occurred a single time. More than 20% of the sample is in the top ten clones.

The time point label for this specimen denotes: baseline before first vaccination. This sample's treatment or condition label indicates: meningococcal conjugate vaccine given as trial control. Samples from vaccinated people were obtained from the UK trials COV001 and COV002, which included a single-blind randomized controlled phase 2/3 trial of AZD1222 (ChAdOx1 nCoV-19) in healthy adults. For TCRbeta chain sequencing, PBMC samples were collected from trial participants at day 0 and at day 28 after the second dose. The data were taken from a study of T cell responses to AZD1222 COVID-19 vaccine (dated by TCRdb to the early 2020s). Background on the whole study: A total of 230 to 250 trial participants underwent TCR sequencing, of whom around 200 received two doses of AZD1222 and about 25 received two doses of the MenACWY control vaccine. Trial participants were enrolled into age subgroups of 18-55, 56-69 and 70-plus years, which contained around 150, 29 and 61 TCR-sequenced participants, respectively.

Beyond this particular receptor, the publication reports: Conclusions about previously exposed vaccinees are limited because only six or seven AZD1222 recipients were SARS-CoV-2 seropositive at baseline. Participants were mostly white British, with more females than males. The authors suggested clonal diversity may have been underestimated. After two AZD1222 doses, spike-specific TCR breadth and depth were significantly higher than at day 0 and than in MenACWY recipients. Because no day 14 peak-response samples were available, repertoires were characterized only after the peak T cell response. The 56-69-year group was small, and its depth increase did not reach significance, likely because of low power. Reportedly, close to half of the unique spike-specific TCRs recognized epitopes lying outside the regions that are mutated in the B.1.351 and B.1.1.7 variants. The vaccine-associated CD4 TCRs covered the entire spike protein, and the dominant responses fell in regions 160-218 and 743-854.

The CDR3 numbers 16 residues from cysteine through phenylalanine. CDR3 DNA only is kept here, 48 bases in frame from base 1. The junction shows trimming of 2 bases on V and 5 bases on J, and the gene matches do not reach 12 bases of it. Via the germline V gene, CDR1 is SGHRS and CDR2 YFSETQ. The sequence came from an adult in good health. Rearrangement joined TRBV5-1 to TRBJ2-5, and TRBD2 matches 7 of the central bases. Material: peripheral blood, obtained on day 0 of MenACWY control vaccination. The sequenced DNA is TGCGCCAGCAGCTTAAAGGCGGGAGAACCCAGGGAGACCCAGTACTTC. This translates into CASSLKAGEPRETQYF.